These T cell receptor beta chains were read from a single sample in a study of T cell changes during pregnancy in multiple sclerosis. Profiling relied on immunoSEQ multiplex PCR, and the TCRdb table lists in-frame clones only, not all of them. Among roughly 42,000 clones listed, about 88% were seen once. Specimen: CD4+ T cells from peripheral blood mononuclear cells, collected in the first trimester of pregnancy. The origin of the receptors is a female donor with multiple sclerosis, enrolled in a pregnancy study. Each CDR3 is given with its conserved first and last residue. D genes are given only for firm matches. Where a row states a size, it is once, few, many or the class of an expanded clone; other rows omit it.

d_gene: NA; j_gene: TRBJ2-1; abundance: NA; v_gene: TRBV7-6; CDR3aa: CASSLAGRSSGEQFF; CDR3nt: TGTGCCAGCAGCTTAGCGGGGAGGTCGTCGGGTGAGCAGTTCTTC
d_gene: NA; j_gene: TRBJ1-2; abundance: once; v_gene: TRBV19; CDR3aa: CASSSRGHNYGYTF; CDR3nt: TGTGCCAGTAGTTCCCGCGGGCATAACTATGGCTACACCTTC
d_gene: TRBD2; j_gene: TRBJ2-2; abundance: NA; v_gene: TRBV6-1; CDR3aa: CAIVTSGANTGELFF; CDR3nt: TGTGCCATTGTTACTAGCGGAGCGAACACCGGGGAGCTGTTTTTT
d_gene: TRBD2; j_gene: TRBJ2-7; abundance: NA; v_gene: TRBV7-2; CDR3aa: CASSQLAGGLYEQYF; CDR3nt: TGTGCCAGCAGCCAACTAGCGGGAGGGTTATACGAGCAGTACTTC
d_gene: NA; j_gene: TRBJ1-2; abundance: once; v_gene: TRBV4-3; CDR3aa: CASSQDRQNYGYTF; CDR3nt: TGCGCCAGCAGCCAAGATCGACAGAACTATGGCTACACCTTC
d_gene: TRBD1; j_gene: TRBJ2-1; abundance: NA; v_gene: TRBV5-5; CDR3aa: CASSLLGTGGGNEQFF; CDR3nt: TGTGCCAGCAGCTTGTTGGGGACAGGGGGAGGTAATGAGCAGTTCTTC
d_gene: NA; j_gene: TRBJ2-1; abundance: NA; v_gene: TRBV21-1; CDR3aa: CASSKSLSRKGDRGRSPSYNEQFF; CDR3nt: TGTGCCAGCAGCAAAAGTTTATCCCGCAAGGGGGACAGGGGGCGCTCCCCGTCCTACAATGAGCAGTTCTTC
d_gene: NA; j_gene: TRBJ2-1; abundance: NA; v_gene: TRBV4-3; CDR3aa: CASSHPGNEQFF; CDR3nt: TGCGCCAGCAGCCACCCCGGCAATGAGCAGTTCTTC
d_gene: NA; j_gene: TRBJ1-1; abundance: NA; v_gene: TRBV10-3; CDR3aa: CAISKTPTDTEAFF; CDR3nt: TGTGCCATCAGCAAGACACCTACGGACACTGAAGCTTTCTTT
d_gene: NA; j_gene: TRBJ2-2; abundance: NA; v_gene: TRBV6-5; CDR3aa: CASSRAGEKPGELFF; CDR3nt: TGTGCCAGCAGTCGCGCAGGGGAGAAACCCGGGGAGCTGTTTTTT
d_gene: TRBD2; j_gene: TRBJ2-1; abundance: once; v_gene: TRBV6-1; CDR3aa: CASSEARAGEGYEQFF; CDR3nt: TGTGCCAGCAGTGAAGCGCGCGCGGGAGAGGGCTATGAGCAGTTCTTC
d_gene: NA; j_gene: TRBJ2-5; abundance: NA; v_gene: TRBV18; CDR3aa: CASSPLQGASETQYF; CDR3nt: TGTGCCAGCTCACCACTACAGGGTGCTTCCGAGACCCAGTACTTC
d_gene: TRBD2; j_gene: TRBJ2-3; abundance: NA; v_gene: TRBV18; CDR3aa: CASSLRVAGEGDTQYF; CDR3nt: TGTGCCAGCTCACTGCGAGTGGCGGGAGAGGGCGATACGCAGTATTTT
d_gene: NA; j_gene: TRBJ1-4; abundance: NA; v_gene: TRBV28; CDR3aa: CASKEPGIELYGNEKLFF; CDR3nt: TGTGCCAGCAAGGAGCCGGGGATCGAACTTTATGGTAATGAAAAACTGTTTTTT
d_gene: NA; j_gene: TRBJ2-1; abundance: NA; v_gene: TRBV7-2; CDR3aa: CASSLDSTVSNEQFF; CDR3nt: TGTGCCAGCAGCTTAGACTCGACAGTTAGCAATGAGCAGTTCTTC
d_gene: NA; j_gene: TRBJ1-3; abundance: NA; v_gene: TRBV7-9; CDR3aa: CASSSAQERAIYF; CDR3nt: TGTGCCAGCAGCTCGGCTCAAGAGAGGGCCATATATTTT
d_gene: TRBD2; j_gene: TRBJ2-7; abundance: NA; v_gene: TRBV11-2; CDR3aa: CASSFGLAISYEQYF; CDR3nt: TGTGCCAGCAGCTTTGGACTAGCGATTTCCTACGAGCAGTACTTC
d_gene: TRBD2; j_gene: TRBJ2-7; abundance: once; v_gene: TRBV7-2; CDR3aa: CASSPSWTSGVHEQYF; CDR3nt: TGTGCCAGCAGCCCGTCTTGGACTAGCGGTGTCCACGAGCAGTACTTC
d_gene: NA; j_gene: TRBJ2-4; abundance: NA; v_gene: TRBV5-1; CDR3aa: CASSLVGGYDIQYF; CDR3nt: TGCGCCAGCAGCTTGGTTGGGGGCTATGACATTCAGTACTTC
d_gene: NA; j_gene: TRBJ2-4; abundance: NA; v_gene: TRBV4-2; CDR3aa: CASSQTGTRIQYF; CDR3nt: TGTGCCAGCAGCCAAACCGGGACTCGTATTCAGTACTTC
d_gene: NA; j_gene: TRBJ1-3; abundance: few; v_gene: TRBV10-1; CDR3aa: CASSAEERNTIYF; CDR3nt: TGCGCCAGCAGTGCTGAAGAGCGAAACACCATATATTTT
d_gene: NA; j_gene: TRBJ2-2; abundance: NA; v_gene: TRBV2; CDR3aa: CASRGILNTGELFF; CDR3nt: TGTGCCAGCAGGGGCATCTTGAACACCGGGGAGCTGTTTTTT
d_gene: TRBD2; j_gene: TRBJ2-1; abundance: NA; v_gene: TRBV19; CDR3aa: CASSMGREDEQFF; CDR3nt: TGTGCCAGTAGTATGGGTCGGGAGGATGAGCAGTTCTTC
d_gene: TRBD2; j_gene: TRBJ2-3; abundance: NA; v_gene: TRBV4-2; CDR3aa: CASSQALAGGGLTQYF; CDR3nt: TGTGCCAGCAGCCAAGCCCTAGCGGGAGGGGGCCTGACGCAGTATTTT
d_gene: TRBD1; j_gene: TRBJ1-4; abundance: NA; v_gene: TRBV5-4; CDR3aa: CASSRDRGRNNEKLFF; CDR3nt: TGTGCCAGCAGCCGGGACAGGGGGCGCAATAATGAAAAACTGTTTTTT
d_gene: NA; j_gene: TRBJ2-3; abundance: NA; v_gene: TRBV29-1; CDR3aa: CSVELASDTQYF; CDR3nt: TGCAGCGTTGAACTAGCATCAGATACGCAGTATTTT
d_gene: TRBD1; j_gene: TRBJ2-7; abundance: NA; v_gene: TRBV6-5; CDR3aa: CASNPDRGPTNEQYF; CDR3nt: TGTGCCAGCAACCCTGACAGGGGCCCTACAAACGAGCAGTACTTC
d_gene: NA; j_gene: TRBJ1-5; abundance: few; v_gene: TRBV6-6; CDR3aa: CASSTPGGTSNQPQHF; CDR3nt: TGTGCCAGCAGTACCCCGGGGGGTACGAGCAATCAGCCCCAGCATTTT
d_gene: TRBD1; j_gene: TRBJ2-1; abundance: NA; v_gene: TRBV28; CDR3aa: CASSWGQFSYNEQFF; CDR3nt: TGTGCCAGCAGCTGGGGACAGTTCTCCTACAATGAGCAGTTCTTC
d_gene: NA; j_gene: TRBJ2-7; abundance: once; v_gene: TRBV4-3; CDR3aa: CASSQATGPYEQYF; CDR3nt: TGCGCCAGCAGCCAAGCTACAGGACCCTACGAGCAGTACTTC
d_gene: TRBD1; j_gene: TRBJ2-5; abundance: NA; v_gene: TRBV6-5; CDR3aa: CASSPRDRTEETQYF; CDR3nt: TGTGCCAGCAGTCCCCGGGACAGAACCGAAGAGACCCAGTACTTC
d_gene: NA; j_gene: TRBJ2-1; abundance: NA; v_gene: TRBV6-4; CDR3aa: CASSAEAGTGYNEQFF; CDR3nt: TGTGCCAGCAGTGCGGAGGCGGGGACGGGTTACAATGAGCAGTTCTTC
d_gene: NA; j_gene: TRBJ2-1; abundance: once; v_gene: TRBV9; CDR3aa: CASSTSSGRSSYNEQFF; CDR3nt: TGTGCCAGCAGCACCTCGAGTGGGAGAAGCAGCTACAATGAGCAGTTCTTC
d_gene: TRBD2; j_gene: TRBJ2-1; abundance: NA; v_gene: TRBV6-4; CDR3aa: CASSLAGGDNEQFF; CDR3nt: TGTGCCAGCAGTTTAGCGGGAGGGGATAATGAGCAGTTCTTC
d_gene: TRBD2; j_gene: TRBJ2-7; abundance: NA; v_gene: TRBV6-1; CDR3aa: CASSGTSGRYVEQYF; CDR3nt: TGTGCCAGCAGTGGGACTAGCGGGAGGTATGTCGAGCAGTACTTC
d_gene: NA; j_gene: TRBJ2-2; abundance: NA; v_gene: TRBV7-2; CDR3aa: CASSLNGRSNTGELFF; CDR3nt: TGTGCCAGCAGCTTAAATGGCAGGTCGAACACCGGGGAGCTGTTTTTT
d_gene: NA; j_gene: TRBJ1-1; abundance: NA; v_gene: TRBV27; CDR3aa: CASSPPGQHTEAFF; CDR3nt: TGTGCCAGCAGTCCCCCCGGACAGCACACTGAAGCTTTCTTT
d_gene: NA; j_gene: TRBJ1-1; abundance: NA; v_gene: TRBV7-9; CDR3aa: CASSLQVGNTEAFF; CDR3nt: TGTGCCAGCAGCTTACAGGTCGGGAACACTGAAGCTTTCTTT
d_gene: TRBD2; j_gene: TRBJ2-2; abundance: few; v_gene: TRBV6-5; CDR3aa: CASSRTSWRNGELFF; CDR3nt: TGTGCCAGCAGTCGGACTAGCTGGCGGAACGGGGAGCTGTTTTTT
d_gene: NA; j_gene: TRBJ2-7; abundance: NA; v_gene: TRBV6-1; CDR3aa: CASSERSTGVYEQYF; CDR3nt: TGTGCCAGCAGTGAAAGATCGACCGGGGTCTACGAGCAGTACTTC
d_gene: NA; j_gene: TRBJ2-1; abundance: NA; v_gene: TRBV19; CDR3aa: CASSIMYQRVGGGNEQFF; CDR3nt: TGTGCCAGTAGTATTATGTACCAAAGAGTGGGGGGAGGAAATGAGCAGTTCTTC
d_gene: TRBD1; j_gene: TRBJ2-7; abundance: NA; v_gene: TRBV23-1; CDR3aa: CASSQSYRGAYFEQYF; CDR3nt: TGTGCCAGCAGTCAATCCTACAGGGGTGCGTATTTCGAGCAGTACTTC
d_gene: TRBD1; j_gene: TRBJ1-6; abundance: once; v_gene: TRBV6-5; CDR3aa: CASSTGGGSPLHF; CDR3nt: TGTGCCAGCAGTACAGGGGGCGGATCACCCCTCCACTTT